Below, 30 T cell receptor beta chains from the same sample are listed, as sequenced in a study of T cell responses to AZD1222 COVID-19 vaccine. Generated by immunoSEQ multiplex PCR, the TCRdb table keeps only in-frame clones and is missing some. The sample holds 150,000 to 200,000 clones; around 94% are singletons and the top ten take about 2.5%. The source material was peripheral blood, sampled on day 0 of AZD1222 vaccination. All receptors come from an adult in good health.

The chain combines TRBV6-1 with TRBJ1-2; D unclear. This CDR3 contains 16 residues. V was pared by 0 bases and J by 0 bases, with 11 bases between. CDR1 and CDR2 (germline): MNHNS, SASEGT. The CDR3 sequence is CASSEAVPGTNYGYTF. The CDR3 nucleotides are TGTGCCAGCAGTGAAGCGGTGCCAGGCACTAACTATGGCTACACCTTC.

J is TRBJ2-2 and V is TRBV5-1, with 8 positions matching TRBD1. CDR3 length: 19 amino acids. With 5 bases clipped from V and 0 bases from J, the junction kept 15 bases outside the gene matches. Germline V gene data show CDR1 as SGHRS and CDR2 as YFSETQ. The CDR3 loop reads CASRDTDREGHTNTGELFF. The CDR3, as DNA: TGCGCCAGCAGAGATACGGACAGGGAAGGGCATACGAACACCGGGGAGCTGTTTTTT.

This CDR3 is CSASNRPNQPQHF. The CDR3 nucleotides are TGCAGTGCTAGTAACAGACCCAATCAGCCCCAGCATTTT. The rearrangement joins TRBV20-1 to TRBJ1-5, with D uncertain. The CDR3 runs 13 residues. Germline values: CDR1 DFQATT, CDR2 SNEGSKA (reference sequence). V dropped 3 bases and J dropped 3 bases, with 9 bases sitting between them.

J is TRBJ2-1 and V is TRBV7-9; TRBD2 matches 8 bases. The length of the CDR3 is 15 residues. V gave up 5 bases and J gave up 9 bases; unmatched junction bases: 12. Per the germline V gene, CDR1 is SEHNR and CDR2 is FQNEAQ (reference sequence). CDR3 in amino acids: CASSPPGLVRVEQFF. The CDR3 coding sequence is TGTGCCAGCAGCCCGCCGGGACTAGTTCGGGTTGAGCAGTTCTTC.

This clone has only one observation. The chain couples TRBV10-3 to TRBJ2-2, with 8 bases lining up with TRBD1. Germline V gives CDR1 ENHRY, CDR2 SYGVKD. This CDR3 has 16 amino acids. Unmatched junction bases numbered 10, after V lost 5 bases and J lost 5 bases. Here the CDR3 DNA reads TGTGCCATCAGTACACCCGGACAGGGCGGAACCGGGGAGCTGTTTTTT. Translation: CAISTPGQGGTGELFF.

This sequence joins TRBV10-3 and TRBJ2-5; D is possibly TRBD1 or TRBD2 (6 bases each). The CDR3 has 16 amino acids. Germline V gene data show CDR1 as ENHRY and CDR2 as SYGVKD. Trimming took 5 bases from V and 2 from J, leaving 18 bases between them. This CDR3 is CAISFEAGRGQETQYF. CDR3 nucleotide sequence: TGTGCCATCAGTTTCGAGGCGGGAAGGGGGCAAGAGACCCAGTACTTC.

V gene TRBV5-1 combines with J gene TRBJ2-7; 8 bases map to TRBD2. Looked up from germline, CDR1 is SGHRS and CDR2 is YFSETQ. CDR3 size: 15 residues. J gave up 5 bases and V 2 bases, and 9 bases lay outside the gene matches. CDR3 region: CASSFSGTRSNEQYF. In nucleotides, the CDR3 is TGCGCCAGCAGCTTTAGCGGGACTCGATCGAACGAGCAGTACTTC. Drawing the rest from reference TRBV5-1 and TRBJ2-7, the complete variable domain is KAGVTQTPRYLIKTRGQQVTLSCSPISGHRSVSWYQQTPGQGLQFLFEYFSETQRNKGNFPGRFSGRQFSNSRSEMNVSTLELGDSALYLCASSFSGTRSNEQYFGPGTRLTVT.

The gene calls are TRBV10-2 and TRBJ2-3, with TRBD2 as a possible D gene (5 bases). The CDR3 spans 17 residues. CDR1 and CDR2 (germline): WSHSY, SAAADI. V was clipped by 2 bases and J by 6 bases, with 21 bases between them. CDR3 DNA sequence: TGCGCCAGCAGTGAGACTTTGGGAGCGCCCCGTATGGATACGCAGTATTTT. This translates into CASSETLGAPRMDTQYF.

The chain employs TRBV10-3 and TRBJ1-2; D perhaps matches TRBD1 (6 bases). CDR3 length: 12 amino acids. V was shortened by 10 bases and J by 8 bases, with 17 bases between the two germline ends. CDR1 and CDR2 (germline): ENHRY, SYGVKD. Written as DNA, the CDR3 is TGTGCCACCCTCGGAACAGGGAGAGGCTACACCTTC. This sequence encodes CATLGTGRGYTF.

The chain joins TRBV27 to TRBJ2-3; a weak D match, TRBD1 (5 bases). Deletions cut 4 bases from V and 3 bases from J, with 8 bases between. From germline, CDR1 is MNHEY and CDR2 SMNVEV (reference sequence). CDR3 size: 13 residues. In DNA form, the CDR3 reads TGTGCCAGCAGTTATGGGGCGACAGATACGCAGTATTTT. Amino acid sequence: CASSYGATDTQYF.

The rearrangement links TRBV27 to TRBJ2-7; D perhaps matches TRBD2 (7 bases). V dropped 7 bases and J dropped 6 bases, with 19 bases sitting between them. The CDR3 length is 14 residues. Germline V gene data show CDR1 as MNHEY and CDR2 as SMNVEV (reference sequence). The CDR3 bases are TGTGCCAGCAACCCTAGGGGGGGAACCGGCGAGCAGTACTTC. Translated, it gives CASNPRGGTGEQYF.

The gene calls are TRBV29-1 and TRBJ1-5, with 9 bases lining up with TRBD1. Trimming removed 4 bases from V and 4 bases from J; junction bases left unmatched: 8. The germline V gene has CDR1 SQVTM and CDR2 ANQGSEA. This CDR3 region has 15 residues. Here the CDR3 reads CSVASGTGQNQPQHF. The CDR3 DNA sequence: TGCAGCGTTGCCTCCGGGACAGGGCAGAATCAGCCCCAGCATTTT. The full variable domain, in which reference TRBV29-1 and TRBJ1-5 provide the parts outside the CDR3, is SAVISQKPSRDICQRGTSLTIQCQVDSQVTMMFWYRQQPGQSLTLIATANQGSEATYESGFVIDKFPISRPNLTFSTLTVSNMSPEDSSIYLCSVASGTGQNQPQHFGDGTRLSIL.

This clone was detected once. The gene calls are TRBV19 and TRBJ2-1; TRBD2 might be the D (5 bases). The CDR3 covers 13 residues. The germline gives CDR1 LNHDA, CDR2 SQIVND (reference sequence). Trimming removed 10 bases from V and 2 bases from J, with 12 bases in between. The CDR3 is CATRSRAYNEQFF. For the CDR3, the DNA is TGTGCCACTAGATCGCGGGCCTACAATGAGCAGTTCTTC. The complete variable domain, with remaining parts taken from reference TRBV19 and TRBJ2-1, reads DGGITQSPKYLFRKEGQNVTLSCEQNLNHDAMYWYRQDPGQGLRLIYYSQIVNDFQKGDIAEGYSVSREKKESFPLTVTSAQKNPTAFYLCATRSRAYNEQFFGPGTRLTVL.

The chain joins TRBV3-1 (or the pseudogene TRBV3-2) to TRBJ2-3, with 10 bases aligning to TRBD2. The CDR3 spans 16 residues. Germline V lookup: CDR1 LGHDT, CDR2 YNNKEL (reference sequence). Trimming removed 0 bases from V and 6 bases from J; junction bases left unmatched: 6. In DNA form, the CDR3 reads TGTGCCAGCAGCCAAGAGATAGCGGGAGGATGGGATACGCAGTATTTT. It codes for CASSQEIAGGWDTQYF.

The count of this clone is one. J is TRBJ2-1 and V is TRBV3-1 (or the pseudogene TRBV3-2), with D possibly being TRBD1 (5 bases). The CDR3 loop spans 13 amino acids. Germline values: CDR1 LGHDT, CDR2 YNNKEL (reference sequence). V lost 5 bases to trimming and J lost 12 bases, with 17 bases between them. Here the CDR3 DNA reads TGTGCCAGCAGCGAAGTCCTCCCCCAGGGGCAGTTCTTC. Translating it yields CASSEVLPQGQFF.

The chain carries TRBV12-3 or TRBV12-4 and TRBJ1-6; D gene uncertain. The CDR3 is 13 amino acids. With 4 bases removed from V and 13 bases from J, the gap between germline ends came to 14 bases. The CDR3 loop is CASSSTGSGPLHF. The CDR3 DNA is TGTGCCAGCAGTTCGACGGGCTCGGGGCCCCTCCACTTT.

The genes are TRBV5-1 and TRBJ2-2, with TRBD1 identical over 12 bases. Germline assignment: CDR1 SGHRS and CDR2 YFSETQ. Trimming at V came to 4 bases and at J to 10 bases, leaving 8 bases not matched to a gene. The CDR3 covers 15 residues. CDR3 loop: CASSPTGTGGAELFF. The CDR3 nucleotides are TGCGCCAGCAGCCCCACCGGGACAGGGGGCGCGGAGCTGTTTTTT.

CDR3: CASSYRRQLTEAFF. For the CDR3, the DNA is TGTGCCAGTAGCTATCGGCGGCAGCTCACTGAAGCTTTCTTT. J is TRBJ1-1 and V is TRBV19; D gene uncertain. CDR1 is LNHDA, CDR2 SQIVND, per germline (reference sequence). CDR3 size: 14 residues. The ends were cut back, 6 bases at V and 4 bases at J, with 15 bases in the middle.

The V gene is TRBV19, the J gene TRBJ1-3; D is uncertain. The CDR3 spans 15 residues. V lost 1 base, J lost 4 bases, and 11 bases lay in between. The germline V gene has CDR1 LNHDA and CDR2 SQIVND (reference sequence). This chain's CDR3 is CASSIGPKMGNTIYF. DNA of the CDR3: TGTGCCAGTAGTATAGGGCCGAAGATGGGAAACACCATATATTTT.

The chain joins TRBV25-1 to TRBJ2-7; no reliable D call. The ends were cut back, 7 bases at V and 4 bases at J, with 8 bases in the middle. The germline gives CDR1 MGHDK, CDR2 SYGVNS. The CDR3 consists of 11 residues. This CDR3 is CASTSGYEQYF. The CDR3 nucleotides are TGTGCCAGCACTAGTGGGTACGAGCAGTACTTC.

The CDR3 is CASSYSTASYEQYF. The CDR3 bases are TGTGCCAGCAGTTACTCCACAGCTTCCTACGAGCAGTACTTC. The chain joins TRBV6-2 or TRBV6-3 to TRBJ2-7, with unresolved D. This CDR3 has 14 amino acids. Trimming pared 0 bases from V and 1 base from J, leaving 7 bases between. Germline lookup yields CDR1 MNHEY and CDR2 SVGEGT.

This CDR3 reads CASSRLDSPNSPLHF. DNA of the CDR3: TGTGCCAGCAGCCGATTGGACAGCCCTAATTCACCCCTCCACTTT. The chain combines TRBV3-1 (or the pseudogene TRBV3-2) with TRBJ1-6, with D perhaps matching TRBD1 (6 bases). This CDR3 has 15 amino acids. V shed 4 bases and J shed 6 bases, with 13 bases lying between them. CDR1 is LGHDT and CDR2 is YNNKEL in the germline V gene (reference sequence).

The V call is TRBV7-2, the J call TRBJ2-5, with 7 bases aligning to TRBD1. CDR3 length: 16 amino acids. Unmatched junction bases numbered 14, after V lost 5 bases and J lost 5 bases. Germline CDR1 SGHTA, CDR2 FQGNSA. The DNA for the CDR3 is TGTGCCAGCAGCCCTTGGGAAGGGGGCCTGAGGGAGACCCAGTACTTC. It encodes CASSPWEGGLRETQYF.

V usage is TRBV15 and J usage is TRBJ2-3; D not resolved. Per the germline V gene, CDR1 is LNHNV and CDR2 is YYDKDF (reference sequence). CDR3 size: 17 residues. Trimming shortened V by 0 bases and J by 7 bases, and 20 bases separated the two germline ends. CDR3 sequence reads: CATSRDYRVPQPYTQYF. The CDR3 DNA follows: TGTGCCACCAGCAGAGATTACAGAGTCCCACAGCCTTATACGCAGTATTTT.

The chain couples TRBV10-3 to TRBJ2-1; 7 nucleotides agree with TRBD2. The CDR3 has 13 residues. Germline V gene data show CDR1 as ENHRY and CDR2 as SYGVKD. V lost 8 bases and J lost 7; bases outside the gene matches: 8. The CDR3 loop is CAIGDYPTNEQFF. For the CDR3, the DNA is TGTGCCATCGGGGACTACCCAACTAATGAGCAGTTCTTC.

The CDR3 DNA follows: TGTGCCAGCAGGGACAGGGGACACTATGGCTACACCTTC. Its translation is CASRDRGHYGYTF. The genes are TRBV12-3 or TRBV12-4 and TRBJ1-2; 9 positions agree with TRBD1. V was pared by 6 bases and J by 3 bases, with 2 bases of the junction left unmatched. This CDR3 is built from 13 residues.

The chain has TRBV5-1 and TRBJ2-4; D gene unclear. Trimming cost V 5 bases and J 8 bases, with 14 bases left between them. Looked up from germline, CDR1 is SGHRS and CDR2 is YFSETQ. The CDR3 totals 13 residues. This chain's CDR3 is CASSDKWLDIQYF. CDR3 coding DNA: TGCGCCAGCAGTGATAAGTGGTTGGACATTCAGTACTTC.

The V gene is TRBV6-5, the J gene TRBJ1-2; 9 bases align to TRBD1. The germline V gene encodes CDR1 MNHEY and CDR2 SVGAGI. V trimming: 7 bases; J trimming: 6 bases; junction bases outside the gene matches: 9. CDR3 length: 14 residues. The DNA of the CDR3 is TGTGCCAGCACCAAGACAGGGGGGATGGATGGCTACACCTTC. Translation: CASTKTGGMDGYTF.

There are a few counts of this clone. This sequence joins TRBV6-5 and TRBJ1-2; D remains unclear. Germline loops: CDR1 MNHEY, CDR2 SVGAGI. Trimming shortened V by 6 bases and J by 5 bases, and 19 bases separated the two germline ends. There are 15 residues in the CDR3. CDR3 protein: CASSRYADVSYGYTF. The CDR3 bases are TGTGCCAGCAGCCGCTACGCGGATGTGAGTTATGGCTACACCTTC.

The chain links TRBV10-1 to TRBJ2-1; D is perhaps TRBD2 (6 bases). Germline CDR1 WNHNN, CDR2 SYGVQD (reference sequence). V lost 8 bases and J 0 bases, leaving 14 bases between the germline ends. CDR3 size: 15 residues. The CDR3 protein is CASDSGGVSYNEQFF. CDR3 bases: TGCGCCAGCGACTCCGGCGGGGTCTCCTACAATGAGCAGTTCTTC.